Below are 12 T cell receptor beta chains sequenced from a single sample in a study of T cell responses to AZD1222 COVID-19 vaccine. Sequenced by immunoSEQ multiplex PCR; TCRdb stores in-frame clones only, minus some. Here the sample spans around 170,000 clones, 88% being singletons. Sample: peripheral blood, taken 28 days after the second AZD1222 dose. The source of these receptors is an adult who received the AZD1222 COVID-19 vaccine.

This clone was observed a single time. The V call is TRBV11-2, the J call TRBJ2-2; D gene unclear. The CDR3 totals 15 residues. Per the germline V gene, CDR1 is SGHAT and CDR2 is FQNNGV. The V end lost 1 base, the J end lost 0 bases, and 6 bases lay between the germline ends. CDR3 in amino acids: CASSLVMSNTGELFF. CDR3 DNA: TGTGCCAGCAGCTTAGTTATGTCGAACACCGGGGAGCTGTTTTTT.

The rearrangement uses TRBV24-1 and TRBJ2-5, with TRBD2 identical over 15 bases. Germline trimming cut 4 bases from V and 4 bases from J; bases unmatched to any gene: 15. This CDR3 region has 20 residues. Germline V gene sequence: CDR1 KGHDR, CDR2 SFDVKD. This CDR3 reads CATSDPNNSPGLAGGETQYF. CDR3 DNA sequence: TGTGCCACCAGTGACCCTAACAACTCCCCGGGACTAGCGGGGGGAGAGACCCAGTACTTC.

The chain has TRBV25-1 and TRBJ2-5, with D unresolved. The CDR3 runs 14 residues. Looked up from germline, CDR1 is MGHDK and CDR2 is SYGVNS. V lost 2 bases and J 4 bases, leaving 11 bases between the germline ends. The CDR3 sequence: CASSEDLFSETQYF. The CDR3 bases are TGTGCCAGCAGTGAAGATCTGTTCTCAGAGACCCAGTACTTC.

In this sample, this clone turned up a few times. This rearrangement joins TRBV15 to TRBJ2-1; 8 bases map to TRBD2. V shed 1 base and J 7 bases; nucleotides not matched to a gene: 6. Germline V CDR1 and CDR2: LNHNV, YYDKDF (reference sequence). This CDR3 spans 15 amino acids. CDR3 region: CATSRATSGLNEQFF. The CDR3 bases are TGTGCCACCAGCAGAGCCACTAGCGGTCTTAATGAGCAGTTCTTC.

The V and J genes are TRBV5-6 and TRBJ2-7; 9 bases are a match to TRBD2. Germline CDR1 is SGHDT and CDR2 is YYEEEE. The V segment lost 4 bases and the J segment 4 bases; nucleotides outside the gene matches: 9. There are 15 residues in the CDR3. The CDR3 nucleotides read TGTGCCAGCAGCCCCCTAGCGGGATCCAGGTACGAGCAGTACTTC. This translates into CASSPLAGSRYEQYF.

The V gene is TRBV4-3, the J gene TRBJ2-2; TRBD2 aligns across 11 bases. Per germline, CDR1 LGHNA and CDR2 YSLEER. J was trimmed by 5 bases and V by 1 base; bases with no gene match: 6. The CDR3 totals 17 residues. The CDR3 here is CASSQGVAGGLTGELFF. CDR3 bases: TGCGCCAGCAGCCAAGGAGTAGCGGGGGGGCTTACCGGGGAGCTGTTTTTT.

CDR3 coding DNA: TGTGCCAGCAGTCAAGGACAGTCCACTGAAGCTTTCTTT. As protein: CASSQGQSTEAFF. The rearrangement uses TRBV7-2 and TRBJ1-1; perhaps TRBD1 as D (6 bases). V lost 6 bases to trimming and J lost 4 bases, with 12 bases between them. Germline values: CDR1 SGHTA, CDR2 FQGNSA. CDR3 length: 13 amino acids.

The CDR3 DNA reads TGTGCCAGCAGCAAGGGACGAAATCAGCCCCAGCATTTT. This encodes CASSKGRNQPQHF. The chain uses TRBV3-1 (or the pseudogene TRBV3-2) and TRBJ1-5, with D perhaps TRBD1 (5 bases). The length of the CDR3 is 13 residues. V was pared by 5 bases and J by 4 bases, with 9 bases between. Germline V gene sequence: CDR1 LGHDT, CDR2 YNNKEL (reference sequence).

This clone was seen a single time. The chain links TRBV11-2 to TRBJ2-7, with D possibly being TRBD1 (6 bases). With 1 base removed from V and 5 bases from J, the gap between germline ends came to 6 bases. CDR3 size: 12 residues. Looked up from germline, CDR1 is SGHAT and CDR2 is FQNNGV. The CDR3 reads CASSLAGDEQYF. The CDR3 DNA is TGTGCCAGCAGCTTAGCAGGGGACGAGCAGTACTTC.

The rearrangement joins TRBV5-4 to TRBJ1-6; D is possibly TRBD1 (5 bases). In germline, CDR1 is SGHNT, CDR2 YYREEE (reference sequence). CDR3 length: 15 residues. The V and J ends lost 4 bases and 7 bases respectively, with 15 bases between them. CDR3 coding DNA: TGTGCCAGCAGCCCGAGGGGATTCGGCAATTCACCCCTCCACTTT. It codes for CASSPRGFGNSPLHF.

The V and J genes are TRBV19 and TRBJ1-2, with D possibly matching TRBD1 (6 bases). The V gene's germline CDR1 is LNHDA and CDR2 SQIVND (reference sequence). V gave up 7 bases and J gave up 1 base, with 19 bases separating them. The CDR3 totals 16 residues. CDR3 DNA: TGTGCCAGTAACTCAGGGGCGACAGCCGTTAACTATGGCTACACCTTC. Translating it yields CASNSGATAVNYGYTF.

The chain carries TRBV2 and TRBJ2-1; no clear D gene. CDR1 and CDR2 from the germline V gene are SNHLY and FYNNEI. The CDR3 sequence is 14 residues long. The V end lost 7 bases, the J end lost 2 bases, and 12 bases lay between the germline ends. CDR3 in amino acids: CASTPGRPYNEQFF. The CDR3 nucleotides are TGTGCCAGCACCCCTGGTCGGCCCTACAATGAGCAGTTCTTC.